This TCR beta chain emerged from a study of T cell repertoires in cytomegalovirus infection. This clonotype was seen more than once but under ten times. The CDR3 runs to 14 residues. V shed 6 bases and J shed 2 bases, with 8 bases lying between them. Germline values: CDR1 LNHNV, CDR2 YYDKDF (reference sequence). TCRdb analysed the reads with MiXCR anew, one entry per CDR3 protein. The sample has approximately 290,000 distinct CDR3 sequences, around 25% seen once; the top ten hold approximately 14%. The V gene is TRBV15, the J gene TRBJ2-6; tentative D call: TRBD1 (6 bases). The specimen sequenced was PBMCs. The receptor's source is a human donor in good health (CMV status not recorded). Some clones in this sample may be carry-over from other donors' samples. The DNA of the CDR3 is TGTGCCACCAGGGCAGGGGCTGGGGCCAACGTCCTGACTTTC. Its translation is CATRAGAGANVLTF.